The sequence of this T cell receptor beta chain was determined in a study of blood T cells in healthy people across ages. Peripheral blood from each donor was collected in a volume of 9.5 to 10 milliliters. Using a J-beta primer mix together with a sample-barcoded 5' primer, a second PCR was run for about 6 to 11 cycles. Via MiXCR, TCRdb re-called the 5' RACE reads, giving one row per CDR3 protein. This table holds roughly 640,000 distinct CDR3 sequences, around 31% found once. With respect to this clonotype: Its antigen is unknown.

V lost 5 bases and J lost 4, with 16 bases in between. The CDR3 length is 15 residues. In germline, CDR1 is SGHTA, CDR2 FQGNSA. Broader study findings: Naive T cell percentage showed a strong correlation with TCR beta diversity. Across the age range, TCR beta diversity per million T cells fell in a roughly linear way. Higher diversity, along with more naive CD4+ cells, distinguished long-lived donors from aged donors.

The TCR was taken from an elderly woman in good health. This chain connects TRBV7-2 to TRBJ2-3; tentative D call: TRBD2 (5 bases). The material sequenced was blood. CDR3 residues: CASSQPGLAADTQYF. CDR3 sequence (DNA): TGTGCCAGCAGCCAACCCGGGCTAGCAGCAGATACGCAGTATTTT. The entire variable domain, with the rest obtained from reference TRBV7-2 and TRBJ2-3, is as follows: GAGVSQSPSNKVTEKGKDVELRCDPISGHTALYWYRQSLGQGLEFLIYFQGNSAPDKSGLPSDRFSAERTGGSVSTLTIQRTQQEDSAVYLCASSQPGLAADTQYFGPGTRLTVL.